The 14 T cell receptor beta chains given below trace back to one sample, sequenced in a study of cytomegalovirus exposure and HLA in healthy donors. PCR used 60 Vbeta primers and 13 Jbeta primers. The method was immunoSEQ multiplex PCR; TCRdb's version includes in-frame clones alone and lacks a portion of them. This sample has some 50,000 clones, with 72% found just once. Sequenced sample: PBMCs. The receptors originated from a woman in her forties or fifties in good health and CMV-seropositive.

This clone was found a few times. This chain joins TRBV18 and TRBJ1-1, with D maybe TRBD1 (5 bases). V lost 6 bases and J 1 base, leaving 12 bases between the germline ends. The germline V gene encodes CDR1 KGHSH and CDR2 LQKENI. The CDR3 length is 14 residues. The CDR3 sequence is CASSPWGGNTEAFF. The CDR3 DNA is TGTGCCAGCTCCCCATGGGGGGGGAACACTGAAGCTTTCTTT.

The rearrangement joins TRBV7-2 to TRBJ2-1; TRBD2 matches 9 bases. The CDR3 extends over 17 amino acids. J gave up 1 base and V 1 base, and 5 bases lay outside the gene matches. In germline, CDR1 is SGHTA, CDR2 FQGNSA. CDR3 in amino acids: CASSLVASGMSYNEQFF. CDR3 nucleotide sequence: TGTGCCAGCAGCTTAGTGGCTAGCGGGATGTCCTACAATGAGCAGTTCTTC. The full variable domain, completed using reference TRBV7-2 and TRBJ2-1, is GAGVSQSPSNKVTEKGKDVELRCDPISGHTALYWYRQSLGQGLEFLIYFQGNSAPDKSGLPSDRFSAERTGGSVSTLTIQRTQQEDSAVYLCASSLVASGMSYNEQFFGPGTRLTVL.

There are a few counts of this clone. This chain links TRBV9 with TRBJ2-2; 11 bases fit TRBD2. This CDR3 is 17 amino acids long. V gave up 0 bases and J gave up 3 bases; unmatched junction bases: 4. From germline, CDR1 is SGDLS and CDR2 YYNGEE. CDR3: CASSVGLAGPYTGELFF. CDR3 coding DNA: TGTGCCAGCAGCGTAGGACTAGCGGGACCTTACACCGGGGAGCTGTTTTTT.

DNA for the CDR3: TGTGCCAGCAGCCCCACCCCTAAGACAGTGGCCGGCACCTTC. Its translation is CASSPTPKTVAGTF. The J gene is TRBJ1-2, the V gene TRBV7-8; D possibly corresponds to TRBD1 (5 bases). V lost 5 bases, J lost 13 bases, and 23 bases lay in between. This CDR3 comprises 14 residues. CDR1 SGHVS and CDR2 FQNEAQ come from the germline V gene.

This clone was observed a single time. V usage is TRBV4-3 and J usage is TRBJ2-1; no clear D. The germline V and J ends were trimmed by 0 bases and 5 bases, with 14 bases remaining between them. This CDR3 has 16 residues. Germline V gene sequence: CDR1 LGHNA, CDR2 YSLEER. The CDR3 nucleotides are TGCGCCAGCAGCCAAGATGGAATAGCCTTCGACAATGAGCAGTTCTTC. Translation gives CASSQDGIAFDNEQFF.

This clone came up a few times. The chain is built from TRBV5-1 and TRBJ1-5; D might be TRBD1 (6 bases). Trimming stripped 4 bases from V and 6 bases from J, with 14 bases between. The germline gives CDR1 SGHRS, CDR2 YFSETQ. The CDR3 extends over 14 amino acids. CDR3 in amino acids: CASSTDSLGQPQHF. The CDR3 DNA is TGCGCCAGCAGCACGGACAGCCTAGGTCAGCCCCAGCATTTT.

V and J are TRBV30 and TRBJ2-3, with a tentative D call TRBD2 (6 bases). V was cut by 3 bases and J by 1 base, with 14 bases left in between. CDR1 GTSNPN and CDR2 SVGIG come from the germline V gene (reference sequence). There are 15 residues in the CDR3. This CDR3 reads CAWRKASARTDTQYF. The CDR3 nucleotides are TGTGCCTGGAGGAAGGCTAGCGCCCGCACAGATACGCAGTATTTT.

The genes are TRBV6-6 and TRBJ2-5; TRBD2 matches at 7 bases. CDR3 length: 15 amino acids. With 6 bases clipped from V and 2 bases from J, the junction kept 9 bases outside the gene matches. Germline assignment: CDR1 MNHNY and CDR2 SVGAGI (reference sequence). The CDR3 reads CASSSGRGSQETQYF. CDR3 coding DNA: TGTGCCAGCAGCTCCGGGCGGGGGTCACAAGAGACCCAGTACTTC.

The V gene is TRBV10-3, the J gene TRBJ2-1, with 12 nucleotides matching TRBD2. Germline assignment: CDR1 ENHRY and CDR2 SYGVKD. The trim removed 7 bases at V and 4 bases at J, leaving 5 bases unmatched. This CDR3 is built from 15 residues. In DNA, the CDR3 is TGTGCCATCAAGCCCGGGACTAGCGGGTACAATGAGCAGTTCTTC. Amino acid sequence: CAIKPGTSGYNEQFF.

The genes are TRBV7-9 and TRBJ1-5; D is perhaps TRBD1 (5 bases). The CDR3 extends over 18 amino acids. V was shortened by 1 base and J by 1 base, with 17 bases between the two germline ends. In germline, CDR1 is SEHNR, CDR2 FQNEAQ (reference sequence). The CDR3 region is CASSLGGLQAGSNQPQHF. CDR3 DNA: TGTGCCAGCAGCTTAGGGGGACTCCAGGCAGGGAGCAATCAGCCCCAGCATTTT.

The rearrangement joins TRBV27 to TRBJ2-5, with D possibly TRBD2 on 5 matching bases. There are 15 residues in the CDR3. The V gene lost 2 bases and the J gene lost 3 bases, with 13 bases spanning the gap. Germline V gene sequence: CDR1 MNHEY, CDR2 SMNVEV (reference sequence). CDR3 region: CASSLNTRLKETQYF. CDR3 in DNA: TGTGCCAGCAGTTTAAATACTAGATTAAAAGAGACCCAGTACTTC.

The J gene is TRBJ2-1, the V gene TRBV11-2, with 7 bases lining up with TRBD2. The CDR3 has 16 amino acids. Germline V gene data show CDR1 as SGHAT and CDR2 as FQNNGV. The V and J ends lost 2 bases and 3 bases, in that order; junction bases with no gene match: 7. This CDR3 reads CASSLYAGEIYNEQFF. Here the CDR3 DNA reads TGTGCCAGCAGCTTATATGCGGGAGAGATCTACAATGAGCAGTTCTTC.

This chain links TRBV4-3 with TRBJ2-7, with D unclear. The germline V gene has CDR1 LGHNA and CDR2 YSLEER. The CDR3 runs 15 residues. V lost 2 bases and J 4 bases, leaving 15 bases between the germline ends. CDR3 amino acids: CASSQTGSPDYEQYF. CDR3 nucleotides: TGCGCCAGCAGCCAAACCGGGTCCCCAGATTACGAGCAGTACTTC.

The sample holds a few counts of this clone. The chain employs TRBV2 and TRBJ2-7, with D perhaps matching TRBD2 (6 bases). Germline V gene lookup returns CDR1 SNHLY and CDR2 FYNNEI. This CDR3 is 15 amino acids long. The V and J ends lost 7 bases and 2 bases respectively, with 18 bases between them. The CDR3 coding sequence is TGTGCCAGCACTAAAACGGCTAGCGTTGCCTACGAGCAGTACTTC. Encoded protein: CASTKTASVAYEQYF.